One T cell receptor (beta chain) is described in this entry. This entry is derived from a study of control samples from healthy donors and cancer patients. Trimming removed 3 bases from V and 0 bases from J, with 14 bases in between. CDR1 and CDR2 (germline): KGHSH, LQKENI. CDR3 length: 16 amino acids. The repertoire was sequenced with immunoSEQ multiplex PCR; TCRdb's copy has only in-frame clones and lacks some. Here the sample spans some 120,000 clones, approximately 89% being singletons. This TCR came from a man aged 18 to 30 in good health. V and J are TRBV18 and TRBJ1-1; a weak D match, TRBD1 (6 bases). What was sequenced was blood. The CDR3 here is CASSPRTAMMNTEAFF. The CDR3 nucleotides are TGTGCCAGCTCACCCCGGACAGCGATGATGAACACTGAAGCTTTCTTT. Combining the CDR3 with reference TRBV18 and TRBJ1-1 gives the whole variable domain NAGVMQNPRHLVRRRGQEARLRCSPMKGHSHVYWYRQLPEEGLKFMVYLQKENIIDESGMPKERFSAEFPKEGPSILRIQQVVRGDSAAYFCASSPRTAMMNTEAFFGQGTRLTVV.